Shown below are 27 T cell receptor beta chains from a single sample sequenced in a study of blood T cell repertoires in COVID-19. This table comes from immunoSEQ multiplex PCR, and its TCRdb copy is limited to in-frame clones, with some not included. Among 150,000 to 200,000 clones listed, under 90% were seen once. The sequenced material came from peripheral blood. Receptors originate from a person aged 65 to 79 with COVID-19, enrolled during active disease.

This chain uses TRBV5-8 with TRBJ1-5, with D perhaps TRBD1 (6 bases). The CDR3 has 13 residues. The germline V and J ends were trimmed by 4 bases and 4 bases, with 9 bases remaining between them. Germline V gives CDR1 SGHTS, CDR2 YDEGEE. The DNA of the CDR3 is TGTGCCAGCAGCGCGGACAGAAATCAGCCCCAGCATTTT. Amino acids: CASSADRNQPQHF.

The chain has TRBV7-9 and TRBJ1-4; D remains unclear. CDR1 is SEHNR, CDR2 FQNEAQ, per germline (reference sequence). The CDR3 is made up of 15 amino acids. Trimming took off 2 bases at V and 0 bases at J, with 7 bases between the two ends. CDR3 in amino acids: CASSLSGATNEKLFF. The CDR3 region has the DNA TGTGCCAGCAGCTTATCCGGGGCAACTAATGAAAAACTGTTTTTT.

CDR3 sequence reads: CASSSLAANTGELFF. In nucleotides, the CDR3 is TGTGCCAGCAGCTCACTAGCGGCGAACACCGGGGAGCTGTTTTTT. The rearrangement uses TRBV7-2 and TRBJ2-2; 8 positions match TRBD2. The germline CDR1 and CDR2 sequences are SGHTA and FQGNSA. The CDR3 runs to 15 residues. V lost 4 bases and J lost 0; bases outside the gene matches: 1.

The gene calls are TRBV5-4 and TRBJ1-5, with D tentatively TRBD1 (5 bases). The V end lost 4 bases, the J end lost 7 bases, and 15 bases lay between the germline ends. CDR1 SGHNT and CDR2 YYREEE come from the germline V gene (reference sequence). CDR3 size: 14 residues. In DNA form, the CDR3 reads TGTGCCAGCAGCCAAGGGCCCCCAGGGCAGCCCCAGCATTTT. As protein: CASSQGPPGQPQHF. Full variable domain (remainder filled in from reference TRBV5-4 and TRBJ1-5): ETGVTQSPTHLIKTRGQQVTLRCSSQSGHNTVSWYQQALGQGPQFIFQYYREEENGRGNFPPRFSGLQFPNYSSELNVNALELDDSALYLCASSQGPPGQPQHFGDGTRLSIL.

J is TRBJ2-2 and V is TRBV19, with a weak D call TRBD2 (6 bases). Germline CDR1 is LNHDA and CDR2 is SQIVND (reference sequence). V was trimmed by 10 bases and J by 2 bases, leaving 17 bases between them. There are 15 residues in the CDR3. The CDR3 spells CATPRAGRNTGELFF. The CDR3 coding sequence is TGTGCCACCCCGAGGGCGGGGAGAAACACCGGGGAGCTGTTTTTT. The full variable domain, rest sourced from reference TRBV19 and TRBJ2-2, is DGGITQSPKYLFRKEGQNVTLSCEQNLNHDAMYWYRQDPGQGLRLIYYSQIVNDFQKGDIAEGYSVSREKKESFPLTVTSAQKNPTAFYLCATPRAGRNTGELFFGEGSRLTVL.

The chain links TRBV5-1 to TRBJ2-7; 8 bases match TRBD1. CDR1 is SGHRS and CDR2 is YFSETQ in the germline V gene. CDR3 size: 14 residues. Trimming took 2 bases from V and 5 from J; bases not matched to a gene: 6. The CDR3: CASSFWTGSDEQYF. For the CDR3, the DNA is TGCGCCAGCAGCTTCTGGACAGGGTCGGACGAGCAGTACTTC. The complete variable domain, with remaining parts taken from reference TRBV5-1 and TRBJ2-7, reads KAGVTQTPRYLIKTRGQQVTLSCSPISGHRSVSWYQQTPGQGLQFLFEYFSETQRNKGNFPGRFSGRQFSNSRSEMNVSTLELGDSALYLCASSFWTGSDEQYFGPGTRLTVT.

The genes are TRBV5-4 and TRBJ1-1, with D possibly being TRBD1 (5 bases). The length of the CDR3 is 14 residues. V was trimmed by 0 bases and J by 4 bases, leaving 10 bases between them. The germline CDR1 and CDR2 sequences are SGHNT and YYREEE (reference sequence). The CDR3 region has the DNA TGTGCCAGCAGCTTGGCGCGGACAAGCACTGAAGCTTTCTTT. It yields the protein CASSLARTSTEAFF.

The chain couples TRBV7-9 to TRBJ2-1; 7 bases are a match to TRBD2. J lost 5 bases, V lost 5 bases, and 12 bases had no gene match. CDR3 size: 16 residues. Germline CDR1 and CDR2: SEHNR and FQNEAQ (reference sequence). The DNA of the CDR3 is TGTGCCAGCAGCCTAGGCCGGCGGGAGCAAAACAATGAGCAGTTCTTC. This gives the protein CASSLGRREQNNEQFF.

The CDR3 DNA follows: TGTGCCAGCAGCGCCCGACTAGCGGCCTCCTACAATGAGCAGTTCTTC. Residues: CASSARLAASYNEQFF. The chain is built from TRBV7-8 and TRBJ2-1; the match to TRBD2 covers 9 bases. In germline, CDR1 is SGHVS, CDR2 FQNEAQ. The CDR3 is 16 residues long. The J segment lost 0 bases and the V segment lost 5 bases, leaving 5 bases of the junction unmatched. Together with reference TRBV7-8 and TRBJ2-1, the CDR3 gives the full variable domain: GAGVSQSPRYKVAKRGQDVALRCDPISGHVSLFWYQQALGQGPEFLTYFQNEAQLDKSGLPSDRFFAERPEGSVSTLKIQRTQQEDSAVYLCASSARLAASYNEQFFGPGTRLTVL.

V usage is TRBV29-1 and J usage is TRBJ2-7; TRBD1 matches at 10 bases. The CDR3 is made up of 14 amino acids. Germline V gene sequence: CDR1 SQVTM, CDR2 ANQGSEA. With 6 bases clipped from V and 7 bases from J, the junction kept 12 bases outside the gene matches. The CDR3 sequence is CSVVPGQGLVEQYF. The DNA of the CDR3 is TGCAGCGTGGTACCGGGACAGGGGTTAGTAGAGCAGTACTTC.

The chain links TRBV11-2 to TRBJ1-1; the match to TRBD1 covers 7 bases. The J segment lost 7 bases and the V segment lost 5 bases, leaving 10 bases of the junction unmatched. The germline V gene encodes CDR1 SGHAT and CDR2 FQNNGV. CDR3 size: 14 residues. CDR3 amino acids: CASSTGAGSGEAFF. The DNA of the CDR3 is TGTGCCAGCAGCACAGGGGCGGGGTCCGGTGAAGCTTTCTTT.

This chain uses TRBV5-1 with TRBJ2-5, with TRBD2 identical over 7 bases. This CDR3 is built from 17 residues. The V and J ends lost 0 bases and 5 bases, in that order; junction bases with no gene match: 13. CDR1 is SGHRS, CDR2 YFSETQ, per germline. CDR3 nucleotides: TGCGCCAGCAGCTTGGCTGGGGCGGGAGTCGGCGGGGAGACCCAGTACTTC. Translating gives CASSLAGAGVGGETQYF.

The CDR3 region is CASSQGMGSSGLQETQYF. As DNA, the CDR3 is TGTGCCAGCAGCCAAGGTATGGGGTCTAGCGGGCTCCAAGAGACCCAGTACTTC. J is TRBJ2-5 and V is TRBV3-1 (or the pseudogene TRBV3-2); TRBD2 matches at 8 bases. Germline CDR1 reads LGHDT; CDR2 reads YNNKEL (reference sequence). V dropped 1 base and J dropped 1; count of bases not matched to a gene: 11. The CDR3 runs 18 residues.

This clone has a single count. V is TRBV9 and J is TRBJ2-7; D unclear. Germline values: CDR1 SGDLS, CDR2 YYNGEE. CDR3 length: 14 amino acids. V was cut by 0 bases and J by 7 bases, with 14 bases left in between. CDR3 nucleotides: TGTGCCAGCAGCGTAGATCACACCCCGCGGGAGCAGTACTTC. Its translation: CASSVDHTPREQYF.

This chain connects TRBV6-6 to TRBJ2-2; D remains ambiguous. Germline V gives CDR1 MNHNY, CDR2 SVGAGI (reference sequence). This CDR3 is built from 14 residues. V dropped 6 bases and J dropped 3 bases, with 11 bases sitting between them. The CDR3 sequence: CASRRLGYTGELFF. CDR3 bases: TGTGCCAGCAGAAGACTCGGGTACACCGGGGAGCTGTTTTTT.

The V and J genes are TRBV12-3 or TRBV12-4 and TRBJ2-2; D unclear. The CDR3 is 12 amino acids. V lost 0 bases and J 6 bases, leaving 2 bases between the germline ends. CDR3: CASSLAAGELFF. The CDR3 coding sequence is TGTGCCAGCAGTTTAGCCGCCGGGGAGCTGTTTTTT.

Concerning this clone itself: The same CDR3 arises from other DNA sequences in this sample as well. The rearrangement joins TRBV7-2 to TRBJ2-3; 12 bases map to TRBD2. Germline V lookup: CDR1 SGHTA, CDR2 FQGNSA. The V segment lost 1 base and the J segment 1 base; nucleotides outside the gene matches: 0. The CDR3 spans 16 residues. CDR3 protein: CASSLGLAGGTDTQYF. Here the CDR3 DNA reads TGTGCCAGCAGCTTAGGACTAGCGGGGGGCACAGATACGCAGTATTTT.

This clone appeared once. The chain links TRBV7-3 to TRBJ1-1; no clear D gene. Trimming took off 8 bases at V and 2 bases at J, with 12 bases between the two ends. This CDR3 region has 13 residues. The germline V gene encodes CDR1 SGHTA and CDR2 FQGTGA. The CDR3 nucleotides are TGTGCCAGCTCCCGCAGGACTAACACTGAAGCTTTCTTT. This sequence encodes CASSRRTNTEAFF. Looking up the rest from reference TRBV7-3 and TRBJ1-1 gives the full variable domain: GAGVSQTPSNKVTEKGKYVELRCDPISGHTALYWYRQSLGQGPEFLIYFQGTGAADDSGLPNDRFFAVRPEGSVSTLKIQRTERGDSAVYLCASSRRTNTEAFFGQGTRLTVV.

The CDR3 loop reads CASSVTSFSGGHEQYF. The CDR3 DNA is TGTGCCAGCAGCGTGACGTCATTTAGCGGGGGCCACGAGCAGTACTTC. J is TRBJ2-7 and V is TRBV9; TRBD2 matches at 9 bases. The CDR3 extends over 16 amino acids. Trimming took 2 bases from V and 5 from J; bases not matched to a gene: 11. Germline V CDR1 and CDR2: SGDLS, YYNGEE.

The CDR3 sequence: CASSTGLANNEQFF. DNA for the CDR3: TGTGCCAGCAGCACGGGTCTTGCGAACAATGAGCAGTTCTTC. This sequence joins TRBV11-3 and TRBJ2-1; D uncertain. The germline CDR1 and CDR2 sequences are SGHNT and YENEEA. The CDR3 totals 14 residues. V was trimmed by 5 bases and J by 5 bases, leaving 13 bases between them.

The genes are TRBV10-3 and TRBJ1-1; possible D gene TRBD1, 5 bases. The CDR3 is 14 residues long. The germline V and J ends were trimmed by 7 bases and 1 base, with 13 bases remaining between them. Germline CDR1 ENHRY, CDR2 SYGVKD. CDR3: CAIMAGGKNTEAFF. Here the CDR3 DNA reads TGTGCCATCATGGCCGGGGGAAAGAACACTGAAGCTTTCTTT.

V and J are TRBV4-3 and TRBJ2-7, with 13 bases aligning to TRBD2. The CDR3 is made up of 17 amino acids. J was trimmed by 7 bases and V by 1 base; bases with no gene match: 10. Germline assignment: CDR1 LGHNA and CDR2 YSLEER. CDR3 region: CASSQAIGTSGNREQYF. As DNA, the CDR3 is TGCGCCAGCAGCCAAGCTATAGGGACTAGCGGGAATCGGGAGCAGTACTTC.

The V gene is TRBV9, the J gene TRBJ1-3; D gene uncertain. Germline V gives CDR1 SGDLS, CDR2 YYNGEE. Trimming took off 1 base at V and 1 base at J, with 15 bases between the two ends. The CDR3 is 17 residues long. Written as DNA, the CDR3 is TGTGCCAGCAGCGTACAAATCGGGGAGAATTCTGGAAACACCATATATTTT. Encoded protein: CASSVQIGENSGNTIYF.

This chain links TRBV6-5 with TRBJ2-1; D call uncertain. Germline V gives CDR1 MNHEY, CDR2 SVGAGI. V gave up 6 bases and J gave up 2 bases, with 8 bases separating them. This CDR3 comprises 13 residues. CDR3 residues: CASSLAPYNEQFF. Written as DNA, the CDR3 is TGTGCCAGCAGCCTGGCCCCCTACAATGAGCAGTTCTTC.

The rearrangement links TRBV28 to TRBJ1-3; tentative D call: TRBD1 (6 bases). This CDR3 has 17 amino acids. V was cut by 6 bases and J by 0 bases, with 18 bases left in between. Germline lookup yields CDR1 MDHEN and CDR2 SYDVKM. CDR3 sequence reads: CASSPTPPRGSGNTIYF. CDR3 bases: TGTGCCAGCAGCCCAACGCCCCCCAGGGGCTCTGGAAACACCATATATTTT.

This rearrangement joins TRBV7-9 to TRBJ2-5; D possibly corresponds to TRBD1 (6 bases). V gave up 5 bases and J gave up 2 bases, with 12 bases separating them. The CDR3 length is 14 residues. The V gene's germline CDR1 is SEHNR and CDR2 FQNEAQ (reference sequence). CDR3 sequence: CASSPVRGQETQYF. CDR3 DNA sequence: TGTGCCAGCAGCCCTGTCAGGGGTCAAGAGACCCAGTACTTC.

In this sample, this clone turned up once. The chain links TRBV7-6 to TRBJ2-5; 10 bases are a match to TRBD2. With 1 base clipped from V and 0 bases from J, the junction kept 2 bases outside the gene matches. The CDR3 extends over 16 amino acids. Germline-derived CDR1 and CDR2 are SGHVS and FNYEAQ. The chain's CDR3 is CASSLVAGGYQETQYF. DNA of the CDR3: TGTGCCAGCAGCTTAGTAGCGGGAGGTTACCAAGAGACCCAGTACTTC.